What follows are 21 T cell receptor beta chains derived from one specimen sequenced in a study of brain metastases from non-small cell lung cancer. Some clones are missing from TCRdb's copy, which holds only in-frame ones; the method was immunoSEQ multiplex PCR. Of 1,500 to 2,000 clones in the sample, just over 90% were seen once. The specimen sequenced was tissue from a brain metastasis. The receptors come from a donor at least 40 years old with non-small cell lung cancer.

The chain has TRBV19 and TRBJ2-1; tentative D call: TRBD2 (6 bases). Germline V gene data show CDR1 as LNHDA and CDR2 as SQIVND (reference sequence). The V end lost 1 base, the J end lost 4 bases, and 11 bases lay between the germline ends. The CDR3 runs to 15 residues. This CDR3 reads CASSIAGGLYNEQFF. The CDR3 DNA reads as TGTGCCAGTAGTATAGCCGGGGGACTTTACAATGAGCAGTTCTTC.

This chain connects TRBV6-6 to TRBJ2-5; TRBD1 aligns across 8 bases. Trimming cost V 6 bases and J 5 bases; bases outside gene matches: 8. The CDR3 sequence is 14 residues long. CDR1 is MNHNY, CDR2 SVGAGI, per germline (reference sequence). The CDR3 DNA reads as TGTGCCAGCAGGAGGGGTGACAGGGGTGAGACCCAGTACTTC. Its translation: CASRRGDRGETQYF.

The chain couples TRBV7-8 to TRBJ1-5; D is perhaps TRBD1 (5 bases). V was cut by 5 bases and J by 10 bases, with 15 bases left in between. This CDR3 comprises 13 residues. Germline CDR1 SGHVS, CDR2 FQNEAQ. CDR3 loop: CASSRLRQFPQHF. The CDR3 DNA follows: TGTGCCAGCAGCCGTCTCCGACAGTTTCCCCAGCATTTT.

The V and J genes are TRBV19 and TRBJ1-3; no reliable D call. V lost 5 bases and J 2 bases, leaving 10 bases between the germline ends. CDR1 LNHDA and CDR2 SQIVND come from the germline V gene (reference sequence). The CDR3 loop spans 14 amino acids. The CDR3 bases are TGTGCCAGTAGTGGAGACATGGCTGGAAACACCATATATTTT. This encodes CASSGDMAGNTIYF.

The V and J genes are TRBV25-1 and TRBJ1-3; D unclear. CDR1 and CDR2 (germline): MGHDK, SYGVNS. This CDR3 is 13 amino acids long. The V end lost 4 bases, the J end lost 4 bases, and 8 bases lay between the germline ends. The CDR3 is CASSVPSGNTIYF. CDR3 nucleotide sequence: TGTGCCAGCAGTGTGCCCTCCGGAAACACCATATATTTT.

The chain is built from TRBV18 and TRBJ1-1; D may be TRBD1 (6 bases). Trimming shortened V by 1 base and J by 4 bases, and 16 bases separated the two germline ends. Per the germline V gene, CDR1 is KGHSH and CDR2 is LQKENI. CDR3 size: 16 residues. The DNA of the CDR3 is TGTGCCAGCTCACCACGTCTCAACGGAGGGGGCACTGAAGCTTTCTTT. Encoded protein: CASSPRLNGGGTEAFF.

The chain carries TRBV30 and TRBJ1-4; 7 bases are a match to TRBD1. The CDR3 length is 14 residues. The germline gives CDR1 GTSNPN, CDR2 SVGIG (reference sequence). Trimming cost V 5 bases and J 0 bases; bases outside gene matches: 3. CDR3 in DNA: TGTGCCTGGGGCAGGGGGGCAACTAATGAAAAACTGTTTTTT. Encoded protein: CAWGRGATNEKLFF.

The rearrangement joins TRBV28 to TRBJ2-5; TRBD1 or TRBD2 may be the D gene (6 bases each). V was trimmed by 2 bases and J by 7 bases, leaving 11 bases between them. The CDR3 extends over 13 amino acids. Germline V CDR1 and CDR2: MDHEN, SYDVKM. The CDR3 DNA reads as TGTGCCAGCAGTTTAGGGGGGCTCGGGACCCAGTACTTC. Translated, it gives CASSLGGLGTQYF.

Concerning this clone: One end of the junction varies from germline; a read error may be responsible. The CDR3 region has the DNA TGTGCTAGCAGTGAAGCGGTGGAGACAGAAGAAGAGACCCAGTACTTC. Residues: CASSEAVETEEETQYF. The J gene is TRBJ2-5, the V gene TRBV2; D is tentatively TRBD1 or TRBD2 (5 bases each). Germline loops: CDR1 SNHLY, CDR2 FYNNEI. The CDR3 has 16 residues.

The CDR3 DNA reads TGTGCCAGCAGCCCAGTGACAGGGAGGTATGGCTACACCTTC. Its protein is CASSPVTGRYGYTF. The V call is TRBV7-2, the J call TRBJ1-2; 7 nucleotides align to TRBD1. The CDR3 is 14 residues long. J was trimmed by 5 bases and V by 5 bases; bases with no gene match: 8. Germline CDR1 reads SGHTA; CDR2 reads FQGNSA.

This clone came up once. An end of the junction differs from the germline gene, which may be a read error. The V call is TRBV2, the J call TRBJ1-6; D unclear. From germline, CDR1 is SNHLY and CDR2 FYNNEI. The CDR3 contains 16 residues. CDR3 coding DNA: TGTGCCAGCTCCACTGGGCCTCGATCCTATAATTCACCCTTCCACTTT. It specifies CASSTGPRSYNSPFHF.

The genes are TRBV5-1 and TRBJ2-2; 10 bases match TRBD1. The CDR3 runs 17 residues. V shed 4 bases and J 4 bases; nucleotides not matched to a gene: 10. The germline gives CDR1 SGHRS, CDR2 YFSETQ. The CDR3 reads CASSKGTGDGGTGELFF. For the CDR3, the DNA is TGCGCCAGCAGCAAGGGGACAGGGGATGGGGGCACCGGGGAGCTGTTTTTT.

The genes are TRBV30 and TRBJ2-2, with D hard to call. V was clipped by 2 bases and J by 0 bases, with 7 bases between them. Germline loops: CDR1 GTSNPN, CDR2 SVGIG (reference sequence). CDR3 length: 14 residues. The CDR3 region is CAWSLYSNTGELFF. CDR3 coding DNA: TGTGCCTGGAGTCTCTATTCGAACACCGGGGAGCTGTTTTTT.

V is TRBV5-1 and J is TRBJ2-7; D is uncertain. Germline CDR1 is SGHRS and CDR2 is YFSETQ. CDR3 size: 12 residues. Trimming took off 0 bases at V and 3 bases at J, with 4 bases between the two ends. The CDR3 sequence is CASSLESYEQYF. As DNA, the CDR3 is TGCGCCAGCAGCTTGGAGAGCTACGAGCAGTACTTC.

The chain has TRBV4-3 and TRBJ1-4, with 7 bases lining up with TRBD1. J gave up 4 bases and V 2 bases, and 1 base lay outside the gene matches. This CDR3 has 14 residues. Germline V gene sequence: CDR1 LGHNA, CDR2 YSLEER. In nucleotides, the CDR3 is TGCGCCAGCAGCCAATCAGGGGGTAATGAAAAACTGTTTTTT. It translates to CASSQSGGNEKLFF.

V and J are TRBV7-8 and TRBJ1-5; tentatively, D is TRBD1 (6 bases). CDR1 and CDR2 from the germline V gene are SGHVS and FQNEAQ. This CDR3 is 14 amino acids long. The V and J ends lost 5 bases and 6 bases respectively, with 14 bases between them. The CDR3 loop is CASSAGDTLQPQHF. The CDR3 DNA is TGTGCCAGCAGCGCGGGGGACACTCTTCAGCCCCAGCATTTT.

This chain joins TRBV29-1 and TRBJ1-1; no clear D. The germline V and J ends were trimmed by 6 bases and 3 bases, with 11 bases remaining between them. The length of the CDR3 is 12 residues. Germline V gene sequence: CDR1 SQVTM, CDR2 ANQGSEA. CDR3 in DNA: TGCAGCGTCCCAATCGGGGACACTGAAGCTTTCTTT. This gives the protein CSVPIGDTEAFF.

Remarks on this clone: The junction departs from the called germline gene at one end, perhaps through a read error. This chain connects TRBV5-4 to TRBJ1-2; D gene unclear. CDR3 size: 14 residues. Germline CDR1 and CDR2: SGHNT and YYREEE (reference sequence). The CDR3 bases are TGTGCCAGCAGCTTGGCGGGTCCAAACTATGGCTACATCTTC. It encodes CASSLAGPNYGYIF.

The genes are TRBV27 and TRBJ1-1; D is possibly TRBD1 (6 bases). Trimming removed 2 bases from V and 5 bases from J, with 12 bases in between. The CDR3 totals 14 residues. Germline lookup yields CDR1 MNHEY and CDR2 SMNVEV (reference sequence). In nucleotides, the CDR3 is TGTGCCAGCAGTTTAAACAGGGCACGGACTGAAGCTTTCTTT. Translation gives CASSLNRARTEAFF.

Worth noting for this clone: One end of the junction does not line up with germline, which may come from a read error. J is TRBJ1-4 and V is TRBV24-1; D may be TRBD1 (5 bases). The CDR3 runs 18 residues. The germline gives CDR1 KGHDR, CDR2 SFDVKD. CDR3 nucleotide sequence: TGTACCACCAGTGATACGAAGACTCCGGGACCTATGGGAGAAAAACTATTTTTT. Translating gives CTTSDTKTPGPMGEKLFF.

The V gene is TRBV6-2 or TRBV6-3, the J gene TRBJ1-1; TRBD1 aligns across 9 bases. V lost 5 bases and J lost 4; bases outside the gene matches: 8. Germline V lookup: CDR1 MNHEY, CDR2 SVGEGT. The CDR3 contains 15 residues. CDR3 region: CASSPPGQGFTEAFF. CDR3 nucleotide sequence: TGTGCCAGCAGTCCGCCGGGACAGGGATTCACTGAAGCTTTCTTT.